This T cell receptor (beta chain) was obtained from a study of CD4 T cells in relation to SARS-CoV-2 and coronaviruses. Study-level background: After 10 to 11 days of antigen culture, PBMC TCR beta CDR3s were sequenced.

CEF-cultured naive and memory CD4+ T cell DNA got survey-level sequencing. Sequenced by immunoSEQ multiplex PCR; TCRdb stores in-frame clones only, minus some. The sample yields some 44,000 clones, more than 65% seen once. CDR1 KGHDR and CDR2 SFDVKD come from the germline V gene. CDR3 length equals 15 residues. With 4 bases removed from V and 2 bases from J, the gap between germline ends came to 13 bases. Sorted naive or memory CD4+ cells met CEF peptides for over 8 days. Notes on this clone: The antigen is unknown.

The chain links TRBV24-1 to TRBJ2-5; TRBD1 might be the D (5 bases). The material sequenced was naive CD4+ T cells from PBMCs, cultured in vitro. Described subset: naive CD4+ T cells isolated by negative enrichment. The origin of this receptor is an adult with COVID-19. The DNA for the CDR3 is TGTGCCACCAGTGAGCCAGGGATAAGGCAAGAGACCCAGTACTTC. Translating gives CATSEPGIRQETQYF.